Following are 3 T cell receptor beta chains from one sample sequenced in a study of cytomegalovirus exposure and HLA in healthy donors. The PCR was carried out with 60 Vbeta primers and 13 Jbeta primers. Produced via immunoSEQ multiplex PCR; TCRdb's table is partial and in-frame only. The sample shows tens of thousands of clones, 75% to 85% of them seen only once. Sequencing was carried out using PBMCs. The receptors originated from a man aged 45 to 65 in good health and CMV-seropositive.

Only one count was recorded for this clone. V and J are TRBV4-1 and TRBJ2-3; D perhaps matches TRBD1 (7 bases). The CDR3 covers 15 residues. Germline V CDR1 and CDR2: MGHRA, YSYEKL. V lost 5 bases to trimming and J lost 1 base, with 13 bases between them. CDR3 residues: CASSDIRGGTDTQYF. The CDR3 DNA reads as TGCGCCAGCAGCGATATCAGGGGGGGCACAGATACGCAGTATTTT.

Comment on this clone: This is likely a read error, given that the CDR3 carries no conserved phenylalanine or tryptophan at its end. V and J are TRBV29-1 and TRBJ1-1; no reliable D call. Deletions cut 6 bases from V and 5 bases from J, with 16 bases between. CDR1 SQVTM and CDR2 ANQGSEA come from the germline V gene. The CDR3 loop spans 13 amino acids. DNA for the CDR3: TGCAGCGTCTCCGGGTCTGGCACAACTGAAGCTTTCTTG. Its protein product is CSVSGSGTTEAFL.

The rearrangement uses TRBV30 and TRBJ2-1; 10 bases map to TRBD2. The CDR3 loop spans 15 amino acids. CDR1 and CDR2 from the germline V gene are GTSNPN and SVGIG (reference sequence). Trimming took 1 base from V and 5 from J; bases not matched to a gene: 5. The CDR3 DNA sequence: TGTGCCTGGAGTGGGGGGACTAGCGCGAACAATGAGCAGTTCTTC. It yields the protein CAWSGGTSANNEQFF.